This is a list of T cell receptor beta chains from one sample in a study of CXCR3-negative and CXCR3-positive naive CD8 T cells. TCRdb reprocessed the 5' RACE reads and reports one entry per CDR3 protein, with no DNA. Its clone listing holds about 6,900 distinct CDR3 sequences. The material sequenced was naive CXCR3+ CD8+ T cells from blood. All receptors derive from a human donor in good health. Some clones in this sample may be carry-over from other donors' samples. Each CDR3 is given with its conserved first and last residue. The order of the fields is J gene, V gene, clone size, CDR3 protein. Where a row states a size, it is once, few, many or the class of an expanded clone; other rows omit it.

TRBJ2-1 TRBV14 - CASSQGPPSSYNEQFF
TRBJ1-3 TRBV5-5 medium-sized CASSLGQSLGNTIYF
TRBJ1-2 TRBV28 - CASSLSQGGLGYTF
TRBJ2-3 TRBV2 - CASSEFSSTDTQYF
TRBJ2-7 TRBV20-1 medium-sized CSAQDRVYEQYF
TRBJ2-1 TRBV7-8 medium-sized CASSLGLVEQFF
TRBJ1-4 TRBV4-3 - CASSQDSAVEKLFF
TRBJ2-1 TRBV29-1 medium-sized CSVDRAGATNEQFF
TRBJ1-1 TRBV14 - CASSQESETEAFF
TRBJ2-2 TRBV9 medium-sized CASSPTGGRTGELFF
TRBJ2-7 TRBV13 medium-sized CASSLRTNEQYF
TRBJ2-5 TRBV29-1 medium-sized CSVEYAGGAETQYF
TRBJ1-2 TRBV29-1 - CSVEVRTDYGYTF
TRBJ2-1 TRBV11-2 - CASSQTGTSGRGEQFF
TRBJ2-1 TRBV29-1 - CSVEDPRDSQDNEQFF
TRBJ2-5 TRBV5-1 large CASWDSQETQYF
TRBJ2-7 TRBV27 - CASSVGQGDYEQYF
TRBJ2-5 TRBV10-3 medium-sized CAISVKYQETQYF